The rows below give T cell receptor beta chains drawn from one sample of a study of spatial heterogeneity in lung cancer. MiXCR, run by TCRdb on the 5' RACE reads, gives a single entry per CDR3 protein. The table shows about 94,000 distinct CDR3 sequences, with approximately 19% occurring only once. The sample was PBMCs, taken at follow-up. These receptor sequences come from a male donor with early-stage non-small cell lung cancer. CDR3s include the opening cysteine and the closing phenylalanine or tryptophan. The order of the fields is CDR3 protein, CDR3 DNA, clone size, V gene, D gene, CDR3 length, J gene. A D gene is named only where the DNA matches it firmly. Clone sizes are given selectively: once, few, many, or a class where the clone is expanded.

CDR3aa: CARNPDTEKLFF
CDR3nt: TGTGCCAGGAATCCTGATACGGAAAAACTGTTTTTT
abundance: few
v_gene: TRBV11-2
d_gene: .
len: 12
j_gene: TRBJ1-4

CDR3aa: CASSLTGSGYNEQFF
CDR3nt: TGTGCCAGCAGCCTCACAGGGTCGGGTTACAATGAGCAGTTCTTC
abundance: .
v_gene: TRBV14
d_gene: .
len: 15
j_gene: TRBJ2-1

CDR3aa: CASSQDGASEAFF
CDR3nt: TGTGCCAGCAGCCAAGATGGGGCATCTGAAGCTTTCTTT
abundance: .
v_gene: TRBV3-1
d_gene: .
len: 13
j_gene: TRBJ1-1

CDR3aa: CASRPSGGSNQPQHF
CDR3nt: TGTGCCAGCAGACCCTCCGGGGGGAGCAATCAGCCCCAGCATTTT
abundance: .
v_gene: TRBV12-3/TRBV12-4
d_gene: .
len: 15
j_gene: TRBJ1-5

CDR3aa: CSAARGKRNTEAFF
CDR3nt: TGCAGTGCTGCCCGGGGCAAGAGGAACACTGAAGCTTTCTTT
abundance: .
v_gene: TRBV20-1
d_gene: .
len: 14
j_gene: TRBJ1-1

CDR3aa: CASSYSTWNPEETQYF
CDR3nt: TGTGCCAGCAGTTACTCGACGTGGAACCCTGAGGAGACCCAGTACTTC
abundance: .
v_gene: TRBV6-5
d_gene: .
len: 16
j_gene: TRBJ2-5

CDR3aa: CASRFNGQLPEAFF
CDR3nt: TGCGCCAGCAGATTCAACGGACAGCTTCCGGAAGCTTTCTTT
abundance: few
v_gene: TRBV5-1
d_gene: .
len: 14
j_gene: TRBJ1-1

CDR3aa: CASSQKGGSGYTF
CDR3nt: TGTGCCAGCAGCCAAAAGGGCGGGAGTGGCTACACCTTC
abundance: .
v_gene: TRBV5-6
d_gene: .
len: 13
j_gene: TRBJ1-2

CDR3aa: CASSVSGNHMDTQYF
CDR3nt: TGTGCCAGCAGTGTATCGGGGAACCACATGGATACGCAGTATTTT
abundance: few
v_gene: TRBV6-4
d_gene: .
len: 15
j_gene: TRBJ2-3

CDR3aa: CASSQALGGIYEQYF
CDR3nt: TGCGCCAGCAGCCAAGCTCTCGGCGGGATCTACGAGCAGTACTTC
abundance: many
v_gene: TRBV4-1
d_gene: .
len: 15
j_gene: TRBJ2-7

CDR3aa: CASRQQGALNQPQHF
CDR3nt: TGTGCCAGCAGACAACAGGGGGCTTTGAATCAGCCCCAGCATTTT
abundance: few
v_gene: TRBV12-3/TRBV12-4
d_gene: TRBD1
len: 15
j_gene: TRBJ1-5

CDR3aa: CASSLSTNSGANVLTF
CDR3nt: TGTGCCAGCAGCCTAAGTACAAACTCTGGGGCCAACGTCCTGACTTTC
abundance: .
v_gene: TRBV2
d_gene: .
len: 16
j_gene: TRBJ2-6

CDR3aa: CSAGTSGRNEQFF
CDR3nt: TGCAGTGCTGGGACTAGCGGGAGGAATGAGCAGTTCTTC
abundance: .
v_gene: TRBV20-1
d_gene: TRBD2
len: 13
j_gene: TRBJ2-1

CDR3aa: CSVETYRTSGNTIYF
CDR3nt: TGCAGCGTTGAGACGTATCGCACCTCTGGAAACACCATATATTTT
abundance: many
v_gene: TRBV29-1
d_gene: .
len: 15
j_gene: TRBJ1-3

CDR3aa: CASSLNRNTDTQYF
CDR3nt: TGTGCCAGCAGTCTTAATCGTAACACAGATACGCAGTATTTT
abundance: .
v_gene: TRBV2
d_gene: .
len: 14
j_gene: TRBJ2-3

CDR3aa: CASSLVGWDEQFF
CDR3nt: TGTGCCAGCAGCTTGGTGGGGTGGGATGAGCAGTTCTTC
abundance: few
v_gene: TRBV11-2
d_gene: .
len: 13
j_gene: TRBJ2-1

CDR3aa: CSARRPSGKYEQYF
CDR3nt: TGCAGTGCTAGAAGGCCTAGCGGGAAATACGAGCAGTACTTC
abundance: few
v_gene: TRBV20-1
d_gene: TRBD2
len: 14
j_gene: TRBJ2-7

CDR3aa: CATSRVGRDEQFF
CDR3nt: TGTGCCACCAGCAGAGTAGGAAGGGATGAGCAGTTCTTC
abundance: .
v_gene: TRBV15
d_gene: .
len: 13
j_gene: TRBJ2-1

CDR3aa: CSARGNRVRGSNEKLFF
CDR3nt: TGCAGTGCTAGAGGAAATCGGGTGCGGGGAAGTAATGAAAAACTGTTTTTT
abundance: .
v_gene: TRBV20-1
d_gene: .
len: 17
j_gene: TRBJ1-4

CDR3aa: CASSAPSDPESRNEQFF
CDR3nt: TGTGCCAGCAGTGCACCTTCGGACCCAGAATCACGGAATGAGCAGTTCTTC
abundance: few
v_gene: TRBV25-1
d_gene: .
len: 17
j_gene: TRBJ2-1

CDR3aa: CASSLSTGGGYTF
CDR3nt: TGCGCCAGCAGCTTGTCGACAGGGGGTGGCTACACCTTC
abundance: .
v_gene: TRBV5-1
d_gene: TRBD1
len: 13
j_gene: TRBJ1-2

CDR3aa: CASSQIRGAGNTIYF
CDR3nt: TGTGCCAGCAGCCAAATACGGGGAGCTGGAAACACCATATATTTT
abundance: .
v_gene: TRBV3-1
d_gene: .
len: 15
j_gene: TRBJ1-3

CDR3aa: CATSNTGTEAFF
CDR3nt: TGTGCCACCAGCAACACAGGGACTGAAGCTTTCTTT
abundance: .
v_gene: TRBV15
d_gene: .
len: 12
j_gene: TRBJ1-1

CDR3aa: CASSPGASTDTQYF
CDR3nt: TGTGCCAGCAGCCCTGGGGCTAGCACAGATACGCAGTATTTT
abundance: .
v_gene: TRBV7-9
d_gene: .
len: 14
j_gene: TRBJ2-3

CDR3aa: CASTLTGTDTQYF
CDR3nt: TGTGCCAGCACCCTGACGGGCACAGATACGCAGTATTTT
abundance: .
v_gene: TRBV3-1
d_gene: .
len: 13
j_gene: TRBJ2-3

CDR3aa: CASSYEGTVNYGYTF
CDR3nt: TGTGCCAGCAGCTACGAGGGGACGGTTAACTATGGCTACACCTTC
abundance: few
v_gene: TRBV5-5
d_gene: .
len: 15
j_gene: TRBJ1-2

CDR3aa: CASSLDSQRSPLHF
CDR3nt: TGTGCCAGCTCACTCGACAGCCAGCGATCACCCCTCCACTTT
abundance: few
v_gene: TRBV18
d_gene: .
len: 14
j_gene: TRBJ1-6

CDR3aa: CSARADWYEQFF
CDR3nt: TGCAGTGCTAGAGCCGACTGGTATGAGCAGTTCTTC
abundance: .
v_gene: TRBV20-1
d_gene: .
len: 12
j_gene: TRBJ2-1

CDR3aa: CASSLEGGTNYGYTF
CDR3nt: TGTGCCAGCAGCTTAGAGGGCGGAACTAACTATGGCTACACCTTC
abundance: .
v_gene: TRBV7-8
d_gene: .
len: 15
j_gene: TRBJ1-2

CDR3aa: CASSYDPDNPLHF
CDR3nt: TGTGCCAGCAGTTACGATCCCGATAATCCCCTCCACTTT
abundance: .
v_gene: TRBV6-5
d_gene: .
len: 13
j_gene: TRBJ1-6

CDR3aa: CASSLQGFQYF
CDR3nt: TGTGCCAGTAGTCTCCAGGGGTTTCAGTACTTC
abundance: few
v_gene: TRBV19
d_gene: .
len: 11
j_gene: TRBJ2-4

CDR3aa: CASSSTGGLYNEQFF
CDR3nt: TGTGCCAGCAGCTCCACAGGGGGCCTCTACAATGAGCAGTTCTTC
abundance: .
v_gene: TRBV5-4
d_gene: TRBD1
len: 15
j_gene: TRBJ2-1

CDR3aa: CASTSPHRDTQYF
CDR3nt: TGTGCCAGCACTAGCCCCCACAGAGATACGCAGTATTTT
abundance: .
v_gene: TRBV7-2
d_gene: .
len: 13
j_gene: TRBJ2-3

CDR3aa: CSAPVAGREETQYF
CDR3nt: TGCAGTGCTCCGGTAGCGGGACGGGAAGAGACCCAGTACTTC
abundance: few
v_gene: TRBV20-1
d_gene: TRBD2
len: 14
j_gene: TRBJ2-5

CDR3aa: CASSRAGSSYNEQFF
CDR3nt: TGCGCCAGCAGCCGGGCGGGGAGCTCCTACAATGAGCAGTTCTTC
abundance: .
v_gene: TRBV4-1
d_gene: .
len: 15
j_gene: TRBJ2-1

CDR3aa: CASSQEKQRGTHSNQPQHF
CDR3nt: TGTGCCAGCAGCCAAGAGAAACAGAGGGGGACACATAGCAATCAGCCCCAGCATTTT
abundance: many
v_gene: TRBV4-2
d_gene: .
len: 19
j_gene: TRBJ1-5

CDR3aa: CASTSIAGTTNTGELFF
CDR3nt: TGTGCCAGCACTTCCATCGCGGGCACGACGAACACCGGGGAGCTGTTTTTT
abundance: .
v_gene: TRBV7-2
d_gene: .
len: 17
j_gene: TRBJ2-2

CDR3aa: CASSSDRRNEQFF
CDR3nt: TGTGCCAGCAGCTCCGACAGACGCAATGAGCAGTTCTTC
abundance: .
v_gene: TRBV6-6
d_gene: .
len: 13
j_gene: TRBJ2-1

CDR3aa: CSAEGQSGVGEQYF
CDR3nt: TGCAGTGCTGAGGGACAGTCGGGCGTGGGCGAGCAGTACTTC
abundance: few
v_gene: TRBV20-1
d_gene: TRBD1
len: 14
j_gene: TRBJ2-7

CDR3aa: CASGLVAGSGSYEQYF
CDR3nt: TGTGCTAGTGGTTTGGTAGCGGGGTCCGGCTCCTACGAGCAGTACTTC
abundance: many
v_gene: TRBV12-5
d_gene: TRBD2
len: 16
j_gene: TRBJ2-7

CDR3aa: CASSVRGTDTQYF
CDR3nt: TGTGCCAGCAGCGTACGGGGCACAGATACGCAGTATTTT
abundance: .
v_gene: TRBV9
d_gene: .
len: 13
j_gene: TRBJ2-3

CDR3aa: CASSEGGTGNEKLFF
CDR3nt: TGTGCCAGCAGCGAGGGAGGGACAGGGAATGAAAAACTGTTTTTT
abundance: .
v_gene: TRBV6-2/TRBV6-3
d_gene: TRBD1
len: 15
j_gene: TRBJ1-4

CDR3aa: CASSAGGASTQYF
CDR3nt: TGTGCCAGCAGCGCAGGGGGGGCGTCGACGCAGTATTTT
abundance: few
v_gene: TRBV9
d_gene: .
len: 13
j_gene: TRBJ2-3

CDR3aa: CSAALAGPTGELFF
CDR3nt: TGCAGTGCTGCTCTAGCGGGTCCTACCGGGGAGCTGTTTTTT
abundance: .
v_gene: TRBV20-1
d_gene: TRBD2
len: 14
j_gene: TRBJ2-2

CDR3aa: CSAFLQGTAFF
CDR3nt: TGCAGTGCCTTTTTACAGGGTACAGCTTTCTTT
abundance: few
v_gene: TRBV20-1
d_gene: .
len: 11
j_gene: TRBJ1-1

CDR3aa: CAWSPDMVETQYF
CDR3nt: TGTGCCTGGAGTCCTGACATGGTAGAGACCCAGTACTTC
abundance: .
v_gene: TRBV30
d_gene: .
len: 13
j_gene: TRBJ2-5

CDR3aa: CSARDRGGRSSPLHF
CDR3nt: TGCAGTGCTAGAGATAGGGGCGGCCGCAGCTCACCCCTCCACTTT
abundance: .
v_gene: TRBV20-1
d_gene: .
len: 15
j_gene: TRBJ1-6

CDR3aa: CASSGLDRGLTEAFF
CDR3nt: TGTGCCAGCAGTGGCTTGGACAGGGGGCTCACTGAAGCTTTCTTT
abundance: few
v_gene: TRBV6-1
d_gene: TRBD1
len: 15
j_gene: TRBJ1-1

CDR3aa: CSVRTSGYEQYF
CDR3nt: TGCAGCGTTAGGACTAGCGGCTACGAGCAGTACTTC
abundance: .
v_gene: TRBV29-1
d_gene: TRBD2
len: 12
j_gene: TRBJ2-7

CDR3aa: CASSRDSSLVQPQHF
CDR3nt: TGTGCCAGCAGTCGGGACAGTTCTCTCGTTCAGCCCCAGCATTTT
abundance: .
v_gene: TRBV12-3/TRBV12-4
d_gene: TRBD1
len: 15
j_gene: TRBJ1-5

CDR3aa: CASSVGTSRETQYF
CDR3nt: TGTGCCAGCAGCGTGGGGACTAGTCGAGAGACCCAGTACTTC
abundance: many
v_gene: TRBV9
d_gene: TRBD2
len: 14
j_gene: TRBJ2-5

CDR3aa: CASSAGQSIAEQFF
CDR3nt: TGTGCCAGCAGTGCGGGACAGTCGATTGCTGAGCAGTTCTTC
abundance: .
v_gene: TRBV12-3/TRBV12-4
d_gene: .
len: 14
j_gene: TRBJ2-1

CDR3aa: CASSQEERGEDTQYF
CDR3nt: TGCGCCAGCAGCCAAGAGGAGAGGGGGGAGGATACGCAGTATTTT
abundance: .
v_gene: TRBV4-3
d_gene: .
len: 15
j_gene: TRBJ2-3

CDR3aa: CASRPSHSSYNEQFF
CDR3nt: TGTGCCAGCAGACCCAGCCATAGCTCCTACAATGAGCAGTTCTTC
abundance: .
v_gene: TRBV6-5
d_gene: .
len: 15
j_gene: TRBJ2-1

CDR3aa: CASRGVGVRELFF
CDR3nt: TGTGCCAGCAGAGGGGTGGGGGTGCGGGAGCTGTTTTTT
abundance: .
v_gene: TRBV12-3/TRBV12-4
d_gene: .
len: 13
j_gene: TRBJ2-2

CDR3aa: CASSWTGSTGELFF
CDR3nt: TGTGCCAGCAGCTGGACAGGGTCCACCGGGGAGCTGTTTTTT
abundance: few
v_gene: TRBV7-6
d_gene: TRBD1
len: 14
j_gene: TRBJ2-2

CDR3aa: CATSFGSVGNTIYF
CDR3nt: TGTGCCACCAGCTTCGGGTCAGTAGGAAACACCATATATTTT
abundance: .
v_gene: TRBV15
d_gene: .
len: 14
j_gene: TRBJ1-3

CDR3aa: CASSIGTSGSADTQYF
CDR3nt: TGTGCCAGTAGTATTGGGACTAGCGGGAGTGCAGATACGCAGTATTTT
abundance: .
v_gene: TRBV19
d_gene: TRBD2
len: 16
j_gene: TRBJ2-3

CDR3aa: CASSSGTNTEAFF
CDR3nt: TGTGCCAGCAGCTCTGGGACCAACACTGAAGCTTTCTTT
abundance: .
v_gene: TRBV7-3
d_gene: .
len: 13
j_gene: TRBJ1-1

CDR3aa: CASSDRGPLNQPQHF
CDR3nt: TGCGCCAGCAGTGACAGGGGTCCACTGAATCAGCCCCAGCATTTT
abundance: few
v_gene: TRBV10-1
d_gene: .
len: 15
j_gene: TRBJ1-5